This T cell receptor (beta chain) originates from a study of OX40 agonist ivuxolimab in advanced cancers. J lost 5 bases, V lost 1 base, and 4 bases had no gene match. Looked up from germline, CDR1 is SEHNR and CDR2 is FQNEAQ (reference sequence). This CDR3 comprises 15 residues. Clones were sequenced by immunoSEQ multiplex PCR, and TCRdb holds only the in-frame ones, with some missing. Of 69,000 or so clones in the sample, 75% to 90% are singletons; the top ten hold roughly 6.5%. Worth noting for this clone: Its antigen is currently unknown.

Study-wide findings and caveats: CD4+ and CD8+ T cells in blood underwent clonal expansion by week 6 at 0.1 to 3.0 mg/kg.

V is TRBV7-9 and J is TRBJ2-3, with 9 bases identical to TRBD2. The sequence was collected from an adult with an advanced solid tumor such as melanoma, head and neck, liver or kidney cancer. The input for sequencing was CD4+ or CD8+ T cells sorted from blood, taken in a trial of the OX40 agonist ivuxolimab. CDR3 region: CASSLVLAGVDTQYF. In DNA form, the CDR3 reads TGTGCCAGCAGCTTAGTGTTAGCGGGAGTAGATACGCAGTATTTT.